Each of the 27 T cell receptor beta chains below was sequenced from the same sample in a study of T cells in Graves' hyperthyroidism and ophthalmopathy. Amplification of TCR beta CDR3 regions used RNA as the template. The TCR CDR3 first-round RT-PCR relied on the HTBI primer set. TCRdb re-called the multiplex PCR reads with MiXCR, one entry per CDR3 protein. The sample consists of some 300,000 distinct CDR3 sequences, 16% of them appearing once. Sequences were obtained from blood. These receptors all stem from a man younger than 45 with Graves' hyperthyroidism.

This clonotype has ten or more counts. The J gene is TRBJ2-7, the V gene TRBV10-2; D is unresolved. V lost 3 bases and J 2 bases, leaving 8 bases between the germline ends. The germline CDR1 and CDR2 sequences are WSHSY and SAAADI. The CDR3 has 13 residues. The DNA for the CDR3 is TGCGCCAGCAGTGAATACAGCCCCTACGAGCAGTACTTC. It encodes CASSEYSPYEQYF.

The CDR3 spells CASTHQETQYF. Here the CDR3 DNA reads TGTGCCAGCACCCACCAAGAGACCCAGTACTTC. This chain uses TRBV6-1 with TRBJ2-5; no clear D gene. Germline CDR1 reads MNHNS; CDR2 reads SASEGT. Between the trimmed V and J ends, which lost 7 bases and 0 bases, there was a span of 3 bases. The CDR3 is made up of 11 amino acids.

This clonotype was counted between two and nine times. This chain connects TRBV20-1 to TRBJ1-2; D is ambiguous. Trimming took off 0 bases at V and 3 bases at J, with 11 bases between the two ends. CDR1 and CDR2 from the germline V gene are DFQATT and SNEGSKA (reference sequence). CDR3 length equals 14 residues. This CDR3 reads CSARDRNGYYGYTF. The CDR3 DNA reads TGCAGTGCTAGAGATAGGAACGGCTACTATGGCTACACCTTC.

This clonotype was observed at least ten times. The genes are TRBV20-1 and TRBJ1-5, with 9 bases lining up with TRBD1. Germline lookup yields CDR1 DFQATT and CDR2 SNEGSKA (reference sequence). V shed 5 bases and J 2 bases; nucleotides not matched to a gene: 16. This CDR3 region has 18 residues. The CDR3 reads CSAVCGTGCYEGNQPQHF. The CDR3 region has the DNA TGCAGTGCTGTCTGTGGGACAGGGTGTTATGAAGGCAATCAGCCCCAGCATTTT.

This clonotype was detected many times. The rearrangement joins TRBV29-1 to TRBJ1-4, with D possibly being TRBD1 (6 bases). The germline V and J ends were trimmed by 4 bases and 10 bases, with 13 bases remaining between them. Germline V lookup: CDR1 SQVTM, CDR2 ANQGSEA. This CDR3 comprises 12 residues. CDR3 protein: CSVAVKGGKLFF. CDR3 DNA sequence: TGCAGCGTTGCCGTCAAGGGGGGAAAACTGTTTTTT.

This clonotype has only a few counts. This chain connects TRBV19 to TRBJ2-5; 7 bases are shared with TRBD2. The CDR3 runs to 15 residues. CDR1 LNHDA and CDR2 SQIVND come from the germline V gene (reference sequence). Losses at the gene ends were 3 bases for V and 4 bases for J; bases not matched to a gene: 8. CDR3 sequence: CASSMGGSQVETQYF. The CDR3 coding sequence is TGTGCCAGTAGTATGGGGGGGTCCCAGGTAGAGACCCAGTACTTC.

The chain employs TRBV2 and TRBJ2-1; D remains ambiguous. Germline lookup yields CDR1 SNHLY and CDR2 FYNNEI. V lost 7 bases and J lost 8, with 9 bases in between. The CDR3 has 11 residues. The chain's CDR3 is CASTSAYEQFF. CDR3 sequence (DNA): TGTGCCAGCACCTCCGCCTATGAGCAGTTCTTC.

A few counts support this clonotype. V and J are TRBV7-2 and TRBJ1-1, with TRBD1 identical over 12 bases. The CDR3 runs 17 residues. V lost 4 bases, J lost 3 bases, and 9 bases stayed unmatched. Germline CDR1 reads SGHTA; CDR2 reads FQGNSA. CDR3: CASSSRDRGRTDTEAFF. In DNA, the CDR3 is TGTGCCAGCAGCTCCCGGGACAGGGGGCGCACGGACACTGAAGCTTTCTTT.

Comment on this clonotype: This may be a read error, as it is one base from a much larger clone. The chain employs TRBV5-1 and TRBJ2-7, with TRBD1 identical over 7 bases. The germline gives CDR1 SGHRS, CDR2 YFSETQ. Trimming removed 0 bases from V and 2 bases from J; junction bases left unmatched: 5. This CDR3 comprises 15 residues. CDR3 region: CASSLGKGATYEQYF. The CDR3, as DNA: TGCGCCAGCAGCTTGGGAAAGGGGGCAACCTACGAGCAGTACTTC.

This chain links TRBV12-3 or TRBV12-4 with TRBJ2-1; TRBD2 matches 9 bases. The ends lost 3 bases at V and 5 bases at J; junction bases unmatched: 5. This CDR3 is built from 15 residues. Here the CDR3 DNA reads TGTGCCAGCAGTTTTAGCGGGAGTGGGGACAATGAGCAGTTCTTC. Translating it yields CASSFSGSGDNEQFF.

CDR3 bases: TGTGCCAGCACCCGTTCCGGGACTAGTTTAGCCGAGCAGTACTTC. Amino acid sequence: CASTRSGTSLAEQYF. This chain connects TRBV7-9 to TRBJ2-7; 8 nucleotides match TRBD2. The CDR3 runs to 15 residues. Germline V gives CDR1 SEHNR, CDR2 FQNEAQ (reference sequence). V was clipped by 7 bases and J by 6 bases; unmatched bases: 14.

The CDR3 DNA is TGTGCCAGCAGTCCAGAGGGACTAGAAACAGATACGCAGTATTTT. Protein sequence: CASSPEGLETDTQYF. This chain connects TRBV11-2 to TRBJ2-3; TRBD2 agrees at 8 bases. Trimming removed 6 bases from V and 3 bases from J; junction bases left unmatched: 8. This CDR3 region has 15 residues. Germline V lookup: CDR1 SGHAT, CDR2 FQNNGV.

The chain has TRBV5-5 and TRBJ1-2; 9 positions agree with TRBD1. CDR1 and CDR2 (germline): SGHKS, YYEKEE (reference sequence). This CDR3 is built from 15 residues. Losses at the gene ends were 3 bases for V and 4 bases for J; bases not matched to a gene: 7. The CDR3 nucleotides are TGTGCCAGCAGCTCGGGACAGGGCGGGAGCTATGGCTACACCTTC. Residues: CASSSGQGGSYGYTF.

This clonotype was detected many times. The CDR3 DNA reads TGTGCCAGCACTAACATCCCGGGGGCAGAGCAGTACTTC. Residues: CASTNIPGAEQYF. The chain carries TRBV2 and TRBJ2-7, with D perhaps given as TRBD1 or TRBD2 (6 bases each). In germline, CDR1 is SNHLY, CDR2 FYNNEI. V gave up 7 bases and J gave up 7 bases, with 17 bases separating them. The CDR3 is 13 residues long.

V is TRBV10-2 and J is TRBJ2-7, with 15 bases matching TRBD2. The length of the CDR3 is 15 residues. After removal of 4 bases from V and 4 bases from J, the junction contained 2 bases not matched to a gene. The germline V gene has CDR1 WSHSY and CDR2 SAAADI. DNA for the CDR3: TGCGCCAGCAGTGTTGGACTAGCGGGAGGGTACGAGCAGTACTTC. Translated: CASSVGLAGGYEQYF.

At least ten counts were recorded for this clonotype. This chain uses TRBV6-1 with TRBJ1-2, with a weak D call TRBD1 (5 bases). The germline gives CDR1 MNHNS, CDR2 SASEGT. Trimming pared 5 bases from V and 2 bases from J, leaving 21 bases between. There are 17 residues in the CDR3. The CDR3, as DNA: TGTGCCAGCAGTTATTTACCGACAGAGCCTGGGAACTATGGCTACACCTTC. It is translated as CASSYLPTEPGNYGYTF.

This clonotype was recorded many times. This sequence joins TRBV7-3 and TRBJ2-7, with 9 bases fitting TRBD1. The CDR3 contains 15 residues. The germline V gene encodes CDR1 SGHTA and CDR2 FQGTGA. With 5 bases clipped from V and 0 bases from J, the junction kept 5 bases outside the gene matches. DNA for the CDR3: TGTGCCAGCAGCGAGGGACAGGGCGTCTCCTACGAGCAGTACTTC. Translating gives CASSEGQGVSYEQYF.

This clonotype was seen ten or more times. This chain joins TRBV28 and TRBJ2-1; 7 nucleotides match TRBD2. V was clipped by 6 bases and J by 8 bases; unmatched bases: 10. Per germline, CDR1 MDHEN and CDR2 SYDVKM. The CDR3 length is 14 residues. The CDR3 DNA is TGTGCCAGCAGCCCGGACCTGGGGGGGGATGAGCAGTTCTTC. Translation: CASSPDLGGDEQFF.

This clonotype was seen a few times. The CDR3 loop is CASSPQGQSYSNQPQHF. CDR3 in DNA: TGTGCCAGCAGCCCCCAGGGCCAGTCCTATAGCAATCAGCCCCAGCATTTT. The gene calls are TRBV6-1 and TRBJ1-5; possibly TRBD1 for D (5 bases). Trimming pared 6 bases from V and 0 bases from J, leaving 18 bases between. The CDR3 has 17 amino acids. Germline CDR1 and CDR2: MNHNS and SASEGT.

This clonotype was detected many times. J is TRBJ2-7 and V is TRBV20-1; D is undetermined. Germline assignment: CDR1 DFQATT and CDR2 SNEGSKA (reference sequence). V lost 6 bases to trimming and J lost 0 bases, with 18 bases between them. This CDR3 spans 15 amino acids. DNA of the CDR3: TGCAGTGCCCTGGACGCGACAAAGAACTCCTACGAGCAGTACTTC. This encodes CSALDATKNSYEQYF.

This clonotype was picked up many times. The gene calls are TRBV2 and TRBJ2-1, with a tentative D call TRBD1 (6 bases). From germline, CDR1 is SNHLY and CDR2 FYNNEI. V lost 7 bases and J 2 bases, leaving 18 bases between the germline ends. The CDR3 covers 16 residues. CDR3 loop: CASTEVGDRTYNEQFF. CDR3 in DNA: TGTGCCAGCACAGAGGTAGGAGACAGGACCTACAATGAGCAGTTCTTC.

V usage is TRBV7-9 and J usage is TRBJ2-7; 9 positions agree with TRBD2. With V trimmed by 4 bases and J by 7 bases, 23 bases remained unmatched. The CDR3 is 19 residues long. Germline CDR1 is SEHNR and CDR2 is FQNEAQ (reference sequence). The CDR3 here is CASSSSIAGEVYTAGEQYF. In nucleotides, the CDR3 is TGTGCCAGCAGCTCTTCAATAGCGGGAGAGGTTTATACTGCGGGGGAGCAGTACTTC. Together with reference TRBV7-9 and TRBJ2-7, the CDR3 gives the full variable domain: DTGVSQNPRHKITKRGQNVTFRCDPISEHNRLYWYRQTLGQGPEFLTYFQNEAQLEKSRLLSDRFSAERPKGSFSTLEIQRTEQGDSAMYLCASSSSIAGEVYTAGEQYFGPGTRLTVT.

This clonotype was counted only a few times. One end of the junction fails to match germline, which may point to a read error. The chain is built from TRBV24-1 and TRBJ2-5, with a weak D call TRBD1 (5 bases). The CDR3 loop spans 14 amino acids. Germline V gives CDR1 KGHDR, CDR2 SFDVKD. The CDR3 DNA reads as TGTGCCACCAGTGATCCGACAGATGAGGAGACCCAGCACTTC. This encodes CATSDPTDEETQHF.

This clonotype showed up many times. The V and J genes are TRBV3-1 and TRBJ2-7, with D tentatively TRBD1 (6 bases). Germline V gene lookup returns CDR1 LGHDT and CDR2 YNNKEL (reference sequence). V lost 7 bases, J lost 5 bases, and 18 bases lay in between. This CDR3 is 14 amino acids long. As DNA, the CDR3 is TGTGCCAGCACCCCGGGACACGGGACCGACGAGCAGTACTTC. Protein sequence: CASTPGHGTDEQYF.

This clonotype showed up many times. V and J are TRBV5-1 and TRBJ2-1; D may be TRBD1 or TRBD2 (6 bases each). Germline V gives CDR1 SGHRS, CDR2 YFSETQ. This CDR3 spans 16 amino acids. The germline V and J ends were trimmed by 6 bases and 10 bases, with 26 bases remaining between them. CDR3 loop: CASNEGGGNVPLEQFF. The CDR3 region has the DNA TGCGCCAGCAACGAGGGGGGCGGGAACGTCCCCTTGGAGCAGTTCTTC.

This clonotype was counted many times. As DNA, the CDR3 is TGTGCCAGTAGTATAGTCTGGGAAAGCAATCAGCCCCAGCATTTT. Amino acid sequence: CASSIVWESNQPQHF. This rearrangement joins TRBV19 to TRBJ1-5; the D is unclear. The CDR3 totals 15 residues. The germline V and J ends were trimmed by 1 base and 1 base, with 8 bases remaining between them. The germline CDR1 and CDR2 sequences are LNHDA and SQIVND (reference sequence).

The chain employs TRBV24-1 and TRBJ1-1, with D tentatively TRBD1 (5 bases). Germline CDR1 is KGHDR and CDR2 is SFDVKD. V was cut by 7 bases and J by 1 base, with 15 bases left in between. The CDR3 runs to 15 residues. The CDR3 coding sequence is TGTGCCACCAGGGCAGGGCGGGGTGGGAACACTGAAGCTTTCTTT. Translating it yields CATRAGRGGNTEAFF.